The source of this T cell receptor (beta chain) is a study of siplizumab effects on memory and regulatory T cells. Details on this clone: The antigen remains undetermined.

Overall study results and limits: Siplizumab gave mappable alloreactive CD4+ clones an average Treg-derived fraction of nearly 70%, against over 25% in controls. To unstimulated subsets, only a minor fraction of alloreactive clones could be mapped. Researchers could not give a naive or memory phenotype to roughly 75-97% of proliferating CD4+ or CD8+ clones. Naive T cells were seemingly more diverse than memory cells, and major contributions to the alloresponse seemed to be made by them.

The CDR3 has 15 amino acids. After removal of 0 bases from V and 0 bases from J, the junction contained 2 bases not matched to a gene. The germline gives CDR1 SGHVS, CDR2 FNYEAQ. Method: immunoSEQ multiplex PCR; TCRdb's copy keeps in-frame clones and lacks some. The table has around 100,000 clones, just over 90% seen once. Sequencing was done on a sample of Tregs sorted from blood. The V gene is TRBV7-6, the J gene TRBJ2-7; 7 bases are a match to TRBD2. This receptor was identified in a human donor in good health. The CDR3 region is CASSLAGGPSYEQYF. CDR3 coding DNA: TGTGCCAGCAGCTTAGCGGGAGGGCCCTCCTACGAGCAGTACTTC.